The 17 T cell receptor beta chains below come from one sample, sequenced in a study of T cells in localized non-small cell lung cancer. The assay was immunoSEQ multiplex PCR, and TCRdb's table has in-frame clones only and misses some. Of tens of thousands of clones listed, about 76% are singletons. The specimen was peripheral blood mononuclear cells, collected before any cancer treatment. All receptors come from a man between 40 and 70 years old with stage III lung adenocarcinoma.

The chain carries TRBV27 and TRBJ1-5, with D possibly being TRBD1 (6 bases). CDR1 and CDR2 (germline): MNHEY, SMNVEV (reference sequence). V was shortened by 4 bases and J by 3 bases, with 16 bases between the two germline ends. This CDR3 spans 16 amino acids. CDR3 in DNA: TGTGCCAGCAGTTCGACACAGGGTTCCCTCAATCAGCCCCAGCATTTT. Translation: CASSSTQGSLNQPQHF.

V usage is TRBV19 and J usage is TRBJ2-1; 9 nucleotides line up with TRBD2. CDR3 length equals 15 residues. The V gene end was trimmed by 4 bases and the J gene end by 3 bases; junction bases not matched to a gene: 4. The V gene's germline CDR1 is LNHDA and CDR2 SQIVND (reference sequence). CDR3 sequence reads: CASSTLAGDYNEQFF. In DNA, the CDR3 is TGTGCCAGTAGTACACTAGCGGGTGACTACAATGAGCAGTTCTTC.

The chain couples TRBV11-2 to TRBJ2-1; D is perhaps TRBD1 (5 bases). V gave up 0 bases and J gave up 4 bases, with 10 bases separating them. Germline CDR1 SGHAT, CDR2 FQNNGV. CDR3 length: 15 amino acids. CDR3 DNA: TGTGCCAGCAGCTTAGAGGCAGGGTGGTACAATGAGCAGTTCTTC. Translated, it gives CASSLEAGWYNEQFF.

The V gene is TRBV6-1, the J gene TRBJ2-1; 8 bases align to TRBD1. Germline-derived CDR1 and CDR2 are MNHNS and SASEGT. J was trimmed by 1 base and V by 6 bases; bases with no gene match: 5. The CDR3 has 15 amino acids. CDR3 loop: CASSSDRASYNEQFF. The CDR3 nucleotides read TGTGCCAGCAGCTCGGACAGGGCATCCTACAATGAGCAGTTCTTC.

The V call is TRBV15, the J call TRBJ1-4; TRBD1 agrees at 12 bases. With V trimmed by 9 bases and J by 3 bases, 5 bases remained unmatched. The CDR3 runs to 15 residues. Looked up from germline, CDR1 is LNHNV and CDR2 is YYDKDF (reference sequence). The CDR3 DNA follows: TGTGCCACAGCCGGGACAGGGGGCCCTAATGAAAAACTGTTTTTT. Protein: CATAGTGGPNEKLFF.

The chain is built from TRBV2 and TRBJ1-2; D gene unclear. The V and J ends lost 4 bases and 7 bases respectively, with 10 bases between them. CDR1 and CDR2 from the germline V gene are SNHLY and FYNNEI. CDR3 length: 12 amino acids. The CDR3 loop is CASSVRESGYTF. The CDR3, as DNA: TGTGCCAGCAGTGTGAGGGAAAGTGGCTACACCTTC.

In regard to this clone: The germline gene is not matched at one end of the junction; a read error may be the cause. The DNA for the CDR3 is TGTGCCAGCAGTTACGAACAGGACTATGGCCACACCTTC. Protein: CASSYEQDYGHTF. This sequence joins TRBV6-5 and TRBJ1-2, with D perhaps TRBD1 (5 bases). The V gene's germline CDR1 is MNHEY and CDR2 SVGAGI. This CDR3 contains 13 residues.

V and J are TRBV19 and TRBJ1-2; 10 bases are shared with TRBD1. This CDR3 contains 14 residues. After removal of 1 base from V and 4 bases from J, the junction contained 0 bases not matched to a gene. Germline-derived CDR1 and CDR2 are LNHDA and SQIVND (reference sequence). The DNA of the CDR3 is TGTGCCAGTAGTATAGGACAGGGGGCCTATGGCTACACCTTC. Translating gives CASSIGQGAYGYTF.

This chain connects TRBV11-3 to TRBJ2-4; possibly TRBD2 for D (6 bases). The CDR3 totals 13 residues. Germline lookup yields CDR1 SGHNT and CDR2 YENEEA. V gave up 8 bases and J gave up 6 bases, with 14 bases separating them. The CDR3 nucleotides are TGTGCCAGCTCCAAAACGGAGGGAAACATTCAGTACTTC. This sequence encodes CASSKTEGNIQYF.

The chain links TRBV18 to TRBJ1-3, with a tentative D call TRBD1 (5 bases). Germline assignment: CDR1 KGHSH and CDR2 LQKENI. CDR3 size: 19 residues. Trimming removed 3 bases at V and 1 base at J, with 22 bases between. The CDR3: CASSPNRLDRIVSGNTIYF. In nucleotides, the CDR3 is TGTGCCAGCTCACCCAACCGACTAGACAGAATAGTTTCTGGAAACACCATATATTTT.

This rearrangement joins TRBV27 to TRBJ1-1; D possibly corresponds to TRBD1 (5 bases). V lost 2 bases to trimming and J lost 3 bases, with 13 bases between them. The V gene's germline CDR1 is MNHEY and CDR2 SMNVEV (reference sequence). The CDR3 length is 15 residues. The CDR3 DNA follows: TGTGCCAGCAGTTTAAATGGGGGTAAGGACACTGAAGCTTTCTTT. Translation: CASSLNGGKDTEAFF.

The CDR3 nucleotides are TGTGCCAGCAGCCGCGGGACTAGCGGGGGAACCTACAATGAGCAGTTCTTC. This codes for CASSRGTSGGTYNEQFF. The genes are TRBV4-2 and TRBJ2-1; TRBD2 aligns across 14 bases. This CDR3 spans 17 amino acids. Germline values: CDR1 LGHNA, CDR2 YNFKEQ. The trim removed 4 bases at V and 2 bases at J, leaving 4 bases unmatched.

CDR3 nucleotide sequence: TGCGCCAGCAGCATAGTCGGTATGGGGACAGGGCTACCTGAAGCTTTCTTT. Its protein is CASSIVGMGTGLPEAFF. The chain carries TRBV5-1 and TRBJ1-1, with 9 bases fitting TRBD1. Germline CDR1 reads SGHRS; CDR2 reads YFSETQ. With V trimmed by 4 bases and J by 6 bases, 16 bases remained unmatched. There are 17 residues in the CDR3.

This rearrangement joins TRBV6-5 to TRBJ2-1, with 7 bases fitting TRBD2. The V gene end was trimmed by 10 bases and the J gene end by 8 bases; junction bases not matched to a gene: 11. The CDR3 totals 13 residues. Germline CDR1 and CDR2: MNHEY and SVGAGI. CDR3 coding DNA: TGTGCCACGGGAGGACTAGGGTATCATGAGCAGTTCTTC. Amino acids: CATGGLGYHEQFF.

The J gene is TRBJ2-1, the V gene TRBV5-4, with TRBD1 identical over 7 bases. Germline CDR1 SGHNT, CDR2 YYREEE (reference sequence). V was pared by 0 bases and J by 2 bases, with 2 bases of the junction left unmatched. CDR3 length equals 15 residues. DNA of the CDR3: TGTGCCAGCAGCTTGGACAGGGGTACCTACAATGAGCAGTTCTTC. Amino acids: CASSLDRGTYNEQFF.

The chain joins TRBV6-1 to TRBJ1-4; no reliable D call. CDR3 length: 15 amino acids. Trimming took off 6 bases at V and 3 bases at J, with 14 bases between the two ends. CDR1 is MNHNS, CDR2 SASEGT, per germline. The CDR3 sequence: CASRTGPSPNEKLFF. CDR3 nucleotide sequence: TGTGCCAGCAGAACCGGGCCTTCCCCTAATGAAAAACTGTTTTTT.

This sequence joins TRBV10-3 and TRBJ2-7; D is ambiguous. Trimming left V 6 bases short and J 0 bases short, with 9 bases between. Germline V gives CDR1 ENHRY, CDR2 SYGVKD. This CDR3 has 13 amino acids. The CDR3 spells CAIRKNTSYEQYF. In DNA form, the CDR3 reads TGTGCCATCAGGAAGAATACCTCCTACGAGCAGTACTTC.